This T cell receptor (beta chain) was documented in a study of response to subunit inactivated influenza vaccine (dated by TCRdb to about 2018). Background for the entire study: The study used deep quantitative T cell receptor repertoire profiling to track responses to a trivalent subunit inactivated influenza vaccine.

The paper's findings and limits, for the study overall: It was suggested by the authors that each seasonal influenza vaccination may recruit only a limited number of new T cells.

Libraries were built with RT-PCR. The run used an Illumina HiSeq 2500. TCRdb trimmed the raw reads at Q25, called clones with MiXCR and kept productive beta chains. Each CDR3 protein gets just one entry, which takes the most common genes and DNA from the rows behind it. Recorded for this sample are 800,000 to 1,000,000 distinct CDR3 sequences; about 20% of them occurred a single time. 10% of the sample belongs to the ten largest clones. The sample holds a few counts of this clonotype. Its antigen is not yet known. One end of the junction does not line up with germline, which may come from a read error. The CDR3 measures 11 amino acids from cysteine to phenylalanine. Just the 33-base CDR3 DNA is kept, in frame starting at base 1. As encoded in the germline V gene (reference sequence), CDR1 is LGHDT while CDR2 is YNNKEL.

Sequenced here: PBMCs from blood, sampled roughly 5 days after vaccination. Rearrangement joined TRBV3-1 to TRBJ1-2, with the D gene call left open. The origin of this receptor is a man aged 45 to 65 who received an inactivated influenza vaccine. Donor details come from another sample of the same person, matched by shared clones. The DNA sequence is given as TGTGCCAGCAGCCGGCGCTCCCTGATCGCCTTC. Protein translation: CASSRRSLIAF. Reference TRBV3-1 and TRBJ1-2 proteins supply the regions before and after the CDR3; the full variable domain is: DTAVSQTPKYLVTQMGNDKSIKCEQNLGHDTMYWYKQDSKKFLKIMFSYNNKELIINETVPNRFSPKSPDKAHLNLHINSLELGDSAVYFCASSRRSLIAFGSGTRLTVV.